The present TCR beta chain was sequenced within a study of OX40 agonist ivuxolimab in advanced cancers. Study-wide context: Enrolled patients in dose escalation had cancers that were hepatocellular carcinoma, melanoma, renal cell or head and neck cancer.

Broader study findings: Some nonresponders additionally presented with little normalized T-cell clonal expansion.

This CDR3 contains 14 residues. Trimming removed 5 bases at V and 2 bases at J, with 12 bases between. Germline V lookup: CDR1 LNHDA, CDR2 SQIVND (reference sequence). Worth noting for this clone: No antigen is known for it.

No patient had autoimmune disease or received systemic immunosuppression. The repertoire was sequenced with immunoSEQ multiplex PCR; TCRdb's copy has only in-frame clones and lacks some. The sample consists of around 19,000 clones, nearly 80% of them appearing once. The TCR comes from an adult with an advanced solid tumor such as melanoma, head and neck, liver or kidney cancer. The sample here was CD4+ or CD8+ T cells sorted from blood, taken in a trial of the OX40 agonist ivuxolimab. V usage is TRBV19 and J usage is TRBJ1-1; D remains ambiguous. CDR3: CASSFLGLNTEAFF. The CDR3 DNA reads TGTGCCAGTAGTTTCCTCGGACTCAACACTGAAGCTTTCTTT.